This T cell receptor beta chain was retrieved from a study of lymphopenia after photon versus proton radiotherapy. Here immunoSEQ multiplex PCR was the method, and the copy in TCRdb shows in-frame clones only, minus some. The table includes tens of thousands of clones, around nine tenths detected once. V was trimmed by 0 bases and J by 4 bases, leaving 3 bases between them. This CDR3 is built from 12 residues. CDR1 is MNHEY and CDR2 is SMNVEV in the germline V gene (reference sequence). Sequenced here: peripheral blood, sampled from a patient treated with photon-based radiotherapy. This clonotype was obtained from a man aged 55-75 years with cholangiocarcinoma. The chain links TRBV27 to TRBJ2-5; D gene ambiguous. CDR3 nucleotides: TGTGCCAGCAGTTTATCCGGAGAGACCCAGTACTTC. It translates to CASSLSGETQYF.